This T cell receptor beta chain was documented in a study of T cell responses to AZD1222 COVID-19 vaccine. The study, taken as a whole, reports: Breadth and depth of Spike-specific TCRs rose after two AZD1222 doses.

A remark on this clone: Antigen specificity is unknown.

TCRdb keeps only in-frame clones here, not all; method: immunoSEQ multiplex PCR. The data show 180,000 or so clones, more than 70% seen once. Pooling covered second doses at about 4 or about 12 weeks. Trimming cost V 3 bases and J 2 bases; bases outside gene matches: 6. CDR3 length: 15 residues. CDR1 and CDR2 (germline): SGHRS, YFSETQ. The gene calls are TRBV5-1 and TRBJ2-5; 8 bases line up with TRBD1. Material: peripheral blood, obtained 28 days after the second AZD1222 dose. The sequence was collected from an adult who received the AZD1222 COVID-19 vaccine. CDR3 amino acids: CASSSPTGGQETQYF. CDR3 DNA sequence: TGCGCCAGCAGCTCCCCTACAGGGGGGCAAGAGACCCAGTACTTC.